Shown below are 4 T cell receptor beta chains from a single sample sequenced in a study of human T cells and chemical hapten exposure. TCRdb fed the RACE reads into MiXCR, producing one record per CDR3 protein. The sample includes about 340,000 distinct CDR3 sequences, under 8% of them seen just once. Specified time point: patch test 1, 2 weeks after DPC sensitization. Described treatment: therapeutic diphenylcyclopropenone sensitization with weekly scalp DPC. The material sequenced was whole blood, taken in connection with sensitization to the hapten diphenylcyclopropenone (DPC). These TCRs come from a woman under 30 with alopecia areata. Some clones in this sample may be carry-over from other donors' samples.

This clonotype occurred a few times. The V gene is TRBV28, the J gene TRBJ1-4, with a possible D match to TRBD1 (5 bases). There are 18 residues in the CDR3. Germline V gene sequence: CDR1 MDHEN, CDR2 SYDVKM. The V end lost 5 bases, the J end lost 1 base, and 20 bases lay between the germline ends. The CDR3 DNA reads as TGTGCCAGCAGTACCCGGACGGGGGGAAGGGGAACTAATGAAAAACTGTTTTTT. This gives the protein CASSTRTGGRGTNEKLFF.

The table lists this clonotype with many counts. V usage is TRBV5-1 and J usage is TRBJ2-1; TRBD2 agrees at 9 bases. V was clipped by 0 bases and J by 15 bases; unmatched bases: 10. The CDR3 runs 14 residues. Germline loops: CDR1 SGHRS, CDR2 YFSETQ. The CDR3 region has the DNA TGCGCCAGCAGCTTGGAACTAGCGGGCCCCGGTGGGTTCTTC. This gives the protein CASSLELAGPGGFF.

Only a few counts were recorded for this clonotype. The chain employs TRBV6-1 and TRBJ1-2, with unresolved D. Germline V gene data show CDR1 as MNHNS and CDR2 as SASEGT. The CDR3 is 12 residues long. V gave up 5 bases and J gave up 4 bases, with 8 bases separating them. CDR3 region: CASSSLGYGYTF. The CDR3 coding sequence is TGTGCCAGCAGTTCTCTTGGCTATGGCTACACCTTC.

A few counts support this clonotype. J is TRBJ2-2 and V is TRBV4-1, with a weak D call TRBD1 (5 bases). The CDR3 has 15 residues. The germline V and J ends were trimmed by 1 base and 4 bases, with 10 bases remaining between them. CDR1 is MGHRA, CDR2 YSYEKL, per germline. The CDR3 nucleotides are TGCGCCAGCAGCCAAGCGGACATGAGCACCGGGGAGCTGTTTTTT. Its translation is CASSQADMSTGELFF.